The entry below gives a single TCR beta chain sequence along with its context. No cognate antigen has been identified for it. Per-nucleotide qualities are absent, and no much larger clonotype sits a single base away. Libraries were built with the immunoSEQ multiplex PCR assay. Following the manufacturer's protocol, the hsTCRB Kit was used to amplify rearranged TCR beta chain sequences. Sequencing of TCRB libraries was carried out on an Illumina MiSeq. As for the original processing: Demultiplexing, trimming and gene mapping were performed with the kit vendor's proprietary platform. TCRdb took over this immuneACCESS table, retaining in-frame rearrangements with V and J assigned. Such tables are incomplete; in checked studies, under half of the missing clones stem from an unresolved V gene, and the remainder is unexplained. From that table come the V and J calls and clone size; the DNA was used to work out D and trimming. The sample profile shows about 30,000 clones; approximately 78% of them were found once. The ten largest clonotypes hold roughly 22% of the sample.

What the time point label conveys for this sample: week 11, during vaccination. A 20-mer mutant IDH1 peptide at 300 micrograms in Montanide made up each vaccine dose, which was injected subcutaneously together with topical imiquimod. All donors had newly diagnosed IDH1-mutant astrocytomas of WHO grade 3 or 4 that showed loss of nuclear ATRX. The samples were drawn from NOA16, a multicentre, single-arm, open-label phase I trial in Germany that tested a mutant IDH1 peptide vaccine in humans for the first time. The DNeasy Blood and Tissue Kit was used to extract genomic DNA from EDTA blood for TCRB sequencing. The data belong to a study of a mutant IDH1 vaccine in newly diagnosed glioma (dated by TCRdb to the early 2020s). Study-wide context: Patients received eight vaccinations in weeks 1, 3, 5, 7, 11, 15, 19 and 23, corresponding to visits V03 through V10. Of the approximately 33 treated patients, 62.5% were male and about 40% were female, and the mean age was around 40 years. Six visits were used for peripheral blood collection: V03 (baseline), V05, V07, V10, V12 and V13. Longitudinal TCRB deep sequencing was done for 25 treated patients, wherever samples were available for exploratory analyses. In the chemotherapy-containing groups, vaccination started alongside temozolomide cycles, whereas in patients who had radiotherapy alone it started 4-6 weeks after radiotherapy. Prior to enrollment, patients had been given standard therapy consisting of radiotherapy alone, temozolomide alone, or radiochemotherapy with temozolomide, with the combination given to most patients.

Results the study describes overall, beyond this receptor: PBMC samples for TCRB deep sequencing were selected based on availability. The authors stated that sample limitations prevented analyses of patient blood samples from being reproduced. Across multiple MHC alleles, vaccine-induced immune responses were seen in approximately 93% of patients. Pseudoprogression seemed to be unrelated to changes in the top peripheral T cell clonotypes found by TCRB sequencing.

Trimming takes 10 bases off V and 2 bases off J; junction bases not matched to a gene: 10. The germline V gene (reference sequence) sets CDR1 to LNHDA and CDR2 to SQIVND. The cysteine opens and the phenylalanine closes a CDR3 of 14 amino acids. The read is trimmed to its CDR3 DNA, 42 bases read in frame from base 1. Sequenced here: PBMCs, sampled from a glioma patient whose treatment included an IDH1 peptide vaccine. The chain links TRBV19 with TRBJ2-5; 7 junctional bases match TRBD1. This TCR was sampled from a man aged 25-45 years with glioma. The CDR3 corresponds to CATSPSGGQETQYF. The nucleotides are TGTGCCACCTCCCCCTCAGGGGGTCAAGAGACCCAGTACTTC.